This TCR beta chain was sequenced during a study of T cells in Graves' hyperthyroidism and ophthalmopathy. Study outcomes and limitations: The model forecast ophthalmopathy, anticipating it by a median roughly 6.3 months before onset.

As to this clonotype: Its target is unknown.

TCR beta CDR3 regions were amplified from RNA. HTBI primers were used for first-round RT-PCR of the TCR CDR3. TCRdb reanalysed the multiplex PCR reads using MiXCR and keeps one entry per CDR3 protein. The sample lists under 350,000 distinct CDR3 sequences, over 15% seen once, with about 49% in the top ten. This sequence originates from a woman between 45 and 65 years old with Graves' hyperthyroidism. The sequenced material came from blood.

CDR3 in DNA: TGCGTAACCCGACGAAACCTGGGCAATCAGCCCCAGCATTTT. This gives the protein CVTRRNLGNQPQHF. The V gene is TRBV10-1, the J gene TRBJ1-5, with D unresolved. The CDR3 length is 14 residues. CDR1 WNHNN and CDR2 SYGVQD come from the germline V gene (reference sequence).